The clone carrying this TCR beta chain has a handful of counts. This may stem from a read error, because a much larger clone lies one nucleotide away. The data stem from a study of beta chain features in type 1 diabetes. The investigators reverse transcribed all of the isolated RNA, so they sequenced expressed TCRB transcripts. The data were produced by immunoSEQ multiplex PCR, yet TCRdb's version contains in-frame clones alone and is incomplete. The profile covers 300,000 or so clones, with roughly 8% appearing a single time and around 0.44% taken by the ten largest. It was one heparinised blood draw, averaging around 120 mL, that each donor gave. This TCR derives from a woman aged 18-29 years in good health. Sequenced sample: central memory CD4+ T cells from blood.

CDR3 coding DNA: TGTGCCAGCAGCTTATTTAGAGAGCAGTTCTTC. It specifies CASSLFREQFF. The J gene is TRBJ2-1, the V gene TRBV7-2; D gene unclear. The CDR3 has 11 amino acids. Germline loops: CDR1 SGHTA, CDR2 FQGNSA. V was trimmed by 2 bases and J by 10 bases, leaving 6 bases between them.